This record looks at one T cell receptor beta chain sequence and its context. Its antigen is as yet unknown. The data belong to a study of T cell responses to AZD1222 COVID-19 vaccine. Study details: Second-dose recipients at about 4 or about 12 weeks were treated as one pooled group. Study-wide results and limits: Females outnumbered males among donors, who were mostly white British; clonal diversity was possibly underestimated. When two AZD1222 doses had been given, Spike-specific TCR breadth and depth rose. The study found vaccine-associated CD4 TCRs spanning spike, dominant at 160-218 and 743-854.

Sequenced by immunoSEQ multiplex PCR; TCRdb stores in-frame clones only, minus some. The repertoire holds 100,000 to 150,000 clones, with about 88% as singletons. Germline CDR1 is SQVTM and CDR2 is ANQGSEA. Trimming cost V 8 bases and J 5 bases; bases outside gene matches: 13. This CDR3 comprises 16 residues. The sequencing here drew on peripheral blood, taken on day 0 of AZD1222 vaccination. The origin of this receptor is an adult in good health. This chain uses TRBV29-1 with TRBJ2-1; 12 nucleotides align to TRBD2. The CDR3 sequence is CSLQGGLAGGDNEQFF. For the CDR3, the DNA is TGCAGCCTCCAGGGGGGTCTAGCGGGAGGGGACAATGAGCAGTTCTTC.